Listed below are T cell receptor beta chains from one sample, sequenced in a study of tumor-infiltrating lymphocytes in localized non-small cell lung cancer. Profiled with immunoSEQ multiplex PCR; TCRdb holds only in-frame clones, not every one. This table holds about 29,000 clones, 70% to 90% found once. Sequenced sample: lung tumor tissue. All receptors derive from a human donor with non-small cell lung cancer. CDR3s include the opening cysteine and the closing phenylalanine or tryptophan. Fields, in order: J gene, V gene, D gene, clone size, CDR3 DNA, CDR3 protein. A D gene is named only where the DNA matches it firmly. For some rows the clone size is stated as once, few or many, or as a class when expanded; others skip it.

j_call: TRBJ2-7; v_call: TRBV6-4; d_call: -; clone_size: -; cdr3_nt: TGTGCCAGCATAATCACAGGTATATACGAGCAGTACTTC; cdr3_aa: CASIITGIYEQYF
j_call: TRBJ2-7; v_call: TRBV19; d_call: -; clone_size: once; cdr3_nt: TGTGCCAATCCGGGGTTCGAGCAGTACTTC; cdr3_aa: CANPGFEQYF
j_call: TRBJ2-2; v_call: TRBV2; d_call: -; clone_size: -; cdr3_nt: TGTGCCAGCAGAGGCGACAGTTACACCGGGGAGCTGTTTTTT; cdr3_aa: CASRGDSYTGELFF
j_call: TRBJ2-7; v_call: TRBV7-2; d_call: -; clone_size: -; cdr3_nt: TGTGCCAGCAGCTTAAAAGGGGGGGGCTACGAGCAGTACTTC; cdr3_aa: CASSLKGGGYEQYF
j_call: TRBJ1-5; v_call: TRBV19; d_call: TRBD1; clone_size: -; cdr3_nt: TGTGCCAGTAGCCAATCCGGGACAGTCAATCAGCCCCAGCATTTT; cdr3_aa: CASSQSGTVNQPQHF
j_call: TRBJ1-5; v_call: TRBV2; d_call: TRBD1; clone_size: -; cdr3_nt: TGTGCCAGCAGTAGACAGGGGGCAAGTCAGCCCCAGCATTTT; cdr3_aa: CASSRQGASQPQHF
j_call: TRBJ2-1; v_call: TRBV4-1; d_call: -; clone_size: -; cdr3_nt: TGCGCCAGCAGCCAAGCGACTCTAGCCTACAATGAGCAGTTCTTC; cdr3_aa: CASSQATLAYNEQFF
j_call: TRBJ2-5; v_call: TRBV7-3; d_call: TRBD2; clone_size: -; cdr3_nt: TGTGCCAGCAGCCCTAGCGGGGAGATTGGGGAGACCCAGTACTTC; cdr3_aa: CASSPSGEIGETQYF
j_call: TRBJ1-4; v_call: TRBV6-5; d_call: -; clone_size: -; cdr3_nt: TGTGCCAGCAGTTACGTGAGGGACGATAATGAAAAACTGTTTTTT; cdr3_aa: CASSYVRDDNEKLFF
j_call: TRBJ1-5; v_call: TRBV19; d_call: -; clone_size: -; cdr3_nt: TGTGCCAGTAGTATTCAGGGGCGGCAGCCCCAGCATTTT; cdr3_aa: CASSIQGRQPQHF
j_call: TRBJ2-1; v_call: TRBV4-1; d_call: -; clone_size: medium-sized; cdr3_nt: TGCGCCAGCAGCCAAGAAAGGGGCGAGCAGTTCTTC; cdr3_aa: CASSQERGEQFF
j_call: TRBJ1-6; v_call: TRBV6-6; d_call: TRBD1; clone_size: -; cdr3_nt: TGTGCCAGCAGTTACGTCGACAGGGATAATTCACCCCTCCACTTT; cdr3_aa: CASSYVDRDNSPLHF
j_call: TRBJ2-5; v_call: TRBV5-1; d_call: -; clone_size: -; cdr3_nt: TGCGCCAGCAGCCGTACTAGGCAAGAGACCCAGTACTTC; cdr3_aa: CASSRTRQETQYF
j_call: TRBJ1-2; v_call: TRBV4-2; d_call: TRBD1; clone_size: -; cdr3_nt: TGTGCCAGCAGCCAAGAGGACAGGATGAACTATGGCTACACCTTC; cdr3_aa: CASSQEDRMNYGYTF
j_call: TRBJ2-7; v_call: TRBV19; d_call: -; clone_size: -; cdr3_nt: TGTGCCAGTAGTATCCTGCACGGTGGCGGATTCAACTACGAGCAGTACTTC; cdr3_aa: CASSILHGGGFNYEQYF
j_call: TRBJ1-6; v_call: TRBV7-6; d_call: -; clone_size: -; cdr3_nt: TGTGCCAGCAGCTCGTTAGGTTCACCCCTCCACTTT; cdr3_aa: CASSSLGSPLHF
j_call: TRBJ2-3; v_call: TRBV28; d_call: TRBD1; clone_size: -; cdr3_nt: TGTGCCAGCAGCTTCCACCCGGGACAGGGGAGTGGAGATACGCAGTATTTT; cdr3_aa: CASSFHPGQGSGDTQYF
j_call: TRBJ2-3; v_call: TRBV7-9; d_call: TRBD1; clone_size: -; cdr3_nt: TGTGCCAGCAGCTGGACAGGAACTATCACAGATACGCAGTATTTT; cdr3_aa: CASSWTGTITDTQYF
j_call: TRBJ2-1; v_call: TRBV5-4; d_call: TRBD1; clone_size: -; cdr3_nt: TGTGCCAGCAGCTCCGGACAGGGGGCAGGCTCCTACAATGAGCAGTTCTTC; cdr3_aa: CASSSGQGAGSYNEQFF
j_call: TRBJ1-2; v_call: TRBV5-1; d_call: -; clone_size: -; cdr3_nt: TGCGCCAGCAGCTTGGATCCAAACTATGGCTACACCTTC; cdr3_aa: CASSLDPNYGYTF